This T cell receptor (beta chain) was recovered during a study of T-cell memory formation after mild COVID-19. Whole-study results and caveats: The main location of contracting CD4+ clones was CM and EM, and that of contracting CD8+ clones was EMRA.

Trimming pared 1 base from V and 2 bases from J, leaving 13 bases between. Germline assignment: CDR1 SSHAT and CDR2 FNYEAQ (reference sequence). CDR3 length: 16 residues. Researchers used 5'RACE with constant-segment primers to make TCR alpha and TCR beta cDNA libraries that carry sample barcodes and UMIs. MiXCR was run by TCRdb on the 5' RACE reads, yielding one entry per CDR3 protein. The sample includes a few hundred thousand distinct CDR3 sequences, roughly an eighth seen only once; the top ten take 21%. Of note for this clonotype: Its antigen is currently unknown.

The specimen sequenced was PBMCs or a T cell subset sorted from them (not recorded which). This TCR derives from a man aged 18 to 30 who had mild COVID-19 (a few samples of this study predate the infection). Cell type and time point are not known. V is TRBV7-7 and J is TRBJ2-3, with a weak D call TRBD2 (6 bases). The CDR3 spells CASSLGTSLLTDTQYF. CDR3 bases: TGTGCCAGCAGCTTAGGAACTAGCCTCCTCACAGATACGCAGTATTTT.